These 24 T cell receptor beta chains were all obtained from the same sample, sequenced in a study of blood T cell repertoires in COVID-19. Profiling relied on immunoSEQ multiplex PCR, and the TCRdb table lists in-frame clones only, not all of them. The table includes 80,000 to 100,000 clones, more than 65% detected once. Sample: peripheral blood. These receptors came from a man between 60 and 75 years old with acute or convalescent COVID-19.

This chain uses TRBV5-6 with TRBJ1-1; tentatively, D is TRBD1 (6 bases). CDR1 and CDR2 (germline): SGHDT, YYEEEE. The CDR3 is 16 amino acids. V gave up 2 bases and J gave up 0 bases, with 14 bases separating them. Here the CDR3 DNA reads TGTGCCAGCAGCTTACTTACCGGGACACTGAACACTGAAGCTTTCTTT. Protein product: CASSLLTGTLNTEAFF.

The rearrangement uses TRBV3-1 (or the pseudogene TRBV3-2) and TRBJ2-5; perhaps TRBD1 as D (5 bases). Trimming removed 4 bases at V and 4 bases at J, with 22 bases between. The germline V gene encodes CDR1 LGHDT and CDR2 YNNKEL (reference sequence). The CDR3 sequence is 17 residues long. In DNA form, the CDR3 reads TGTGCCAGCAGCCTCAGAAAACAGGCTAAAGGCCCAGAGACCCAGTACTTC. Translated, it gives CASSLRKQAKGPETQYF.

V and J are TRBV15 and TRBJ2-7; the match to TRBD2 covers 7 bases. CDR3 length: 15 residues. V shed 4 bases and J 3 bases; nucleotides not matched to a gene: 9. Germline CDR1 LNHNV, CDR2 YYDKDF (reference sequence). CDR3 bases: TGTGCCACCAGCATTCGGTCGACTAGCAGCTACGAGCAGTACTTC. It yields the protein CATSIRSTSSYEQYF.

J is TRBJ1-4 and V is TRBV28; tentatively, D is TRBD1 (6 bases). Per the germline V gene, CDR1 is MDHEN and CDR2 is SYDVKM. The CDR3 is 15 residues long. The V gene lost 1 base and the J gene lost 7 bases, with 13 bases spanning the gap. Here the CDR3 reads CASSLFGGGIEKLFF. CDR3 bases: TGTGCCAGCAGTTTATTCGGTGGGGGCATTGAAAAACTGTTTTTT.

The chain combines TRBV30 with TRBJ2-7; TRBD1 matches 8 bases. Germline V gene sequence: CDR1 GTSNPN, CDR2 SVGIG (reference sequence). This CDR3 region has 14 residues. V lost 2 bases, J lost 3 bases, and 6 bases stayed unmatched. CDR3 DNA: TGTGCCTGGAGTAAGGACAGGGTGTTCTACGAGCAGTACTTC. Translating gives CAWSKDRVFYEQYF.

V is TRBV6-5 and J is TRBJ1-2, with D unresolved. V lost 8 bases and J lost 3, with 13 bases in between. CDR3 size: 13 residues. CDR1 is MNHEY, CDR2 SVGAGI, per germline. CDR3 residues: CASAKTRDYGYTF. As DNA, the CDR3 is TGTGCCAGCGCCAAGACCCGGGACTATGGCTACACCTTC.

The chain has TRBV15 and TRBJ1-5, with a possible D match to TRBD1 (5 bases). CDR1 LNHNV and CDR2 YYDKDF come from the germline V gene (reference sequence). The length of the CDR3 is 16 residues. Trimming removed 0 bases from V and 4 bases from J, with 13 bases in between. The CDR3 sequence is CATSRDWSGKNQPQHF. The CDR3, as DNA: TGTGCCACCAGCAGAGATTGGTCAGGGAAGAATCAGCCCCAGCATTTT.

This chain connects TRBV12-2 to TRBJ2-1; the table's TRBD1 call for D was not verified on the DNA. TRBV12-2 is described as a pseudogene. CDR3 length: 18 residues. The DNA for the CDR3 is TGTGCAAGTCGCTTGGCAAGCCAGGTAGGTTTCGGATTGAATGAGCAGTTCTTC. This sequence encodes CASRLASQVGFGLNEQFF.

The sample holds a few counts of this clone. This chain uses TRBV19 with TRBJ2-2, with a weak D call TRBD2 (6 bases). V was cut by 8 bases and J by 4 bases, with 17 bases left in between. Germline V gene data show CDR1 as LNHDA and CDR2 as SQIVND (reference sequence). The length of the CDR3 is 15 residues. Written as DNA, the CDR3 is TGTGCCAGTGGGCCTCGGGGGACCCCCACCGGGGAGCTGTTTTTT. It is translated as CASGPRGTPTGELFF.

Comment on this clone: A read error may be the cause here, since a much bigger clone is one base away. The V call is TRBV19, the J call TRBJ1-2; D is uncertain. CDR1 is LNHDA and CDR2 is SQIVND in the germline V gene (reference sequence). This CDR3 contains 14 residues. CDR3 sequence (DNA): TGTGCCAGTACTAAGATGAGCGGCCCTTATGGCCACACCTTC. Translation: CASTKMSGPYGHTF.

This clone turned up a few times. CDR3 nucleotide sequence: TGTGCCAGCTCACCACGGTTACTGAAGACGAACACCGGGGAGCTGTTTTTT. Translating it yields CASSPRLLKTNTGELFF. The gene calls are TRBV18 and TRBJ2-2, with D uncertain. Germline CDR1 and CDR2: KGHSH and LQKENI. V lost 1 base and J lost 0, with 12 bases in between. This CDR3 contains 17 residues.

The table lists this clone with a few counts. The CDR3 DNA reads TGTGCCAGCAGCCTTCGCCCCCCTATCAACTATGGCTACACCTTC. It translates to CASSLRPPINYGYTF. The V call is TRBV7-2, the J call TRBJ1-2; no definite D call. The CDR3 loop spans 15 amino acids. Germline V gene data show CDR1 as SGHTA and CDR2 as FQGNSA. Trimming took 5 bases from V and 2 from J, leaving 15 bases between them.

The V gene is TRBV27, the J gene TRBJ1-5; D may be TRBD1 (5 bases). The CDR3 contains 15 residues. Germline CDR1 MNHEY, CDR2 SMNVEV (reference sequence). Trimming cost V 3 bases and J 4 bases, with 13 bases left between them. The CDR3 here is CASSLDWTTNQPQHF. The CDR3 DNA is TGTGCCAGCAGTTTGGATTGGACAACTAATCAGCCCCAGCATTTT.

The chain carries TRBV24-1 and TRBJ2-3; 7 bases line up with TRBD2. Per the germline V gene, CDR1 is KGHDR and CDR2 is SFDVKD. The V segment lost 12 bases and the J segment 3 bases; nucleotides outside the gene matches: 17. The CDR3 extends over 16 amino acids. CDR3: CAPRILRELGTDTQYF. In DNA form, the CDR3 reads TGTGCCCCCCGGATCCTGCGGGAGCTCGGTACAGATACGCAGTATTTT.

The chain combines TRBV6-6 with TRBJ1-1; D unclear. CDR3 length: 19 residues. The germline V and J ends were trimmed by 6 bases and 1 base, with 27 bases remaining between them. Germline V gene sequence: CDR1 MNHNY, CDR2 SVGAGI (reference sequence). The CDR3 nucleotides read TGTGCCAGCAGCTCCCTTTCGGCGGCCCACATGAATAGGAACACTGAAGCTTTCTTT. This encodes CASSSLSAAHMNRNTEAFF.

The J gene is TRBJ1-5, the V gene TRBV4-2; 8 bases are shared with TRBD1. CDR1 LGHNA and CDR2 YNFKEQ come from the germline V gene. The CDR3 is 15 amino acids. The V gene end was trimmed by 3 bases and the J gene end by 3 bases; junction bases not matched to a gene: 4. The CDR3 bases are TGTGCCAGCAGCCATGTGGGACAGGACAATCAGCCCCAGCATTTT. Protein: CASSHVGQDNQPQHF.

The chain carries TRBV30 and TRBJ2-2, with D perhaps TRBD1 (6 bases). The V gene's germline CDR1 is GTSNPN and CDR2 SVGIG (reference sequence). Trimming took off 4 bases at V and 0 bases at J, with 15 bases between the two ends. The CDR3 is 16 amino acids. CDR3 in amino acids: CAWTLGWGPNTGELFF. The CDR3, as DNA: TGTGCCTGGACTCTCGGTTGGGGGCCGAACACCGGGGAGCTGTTTTTT.

V usage is TRBV19 and J usage is TRBJ2-1; a possible D gene is TRBD1 (5 bases). Germline V gene data show CDR1 as LNHDA and CDR2 as SQIVND (reference sequence). The CDR3 contains 15 residues. Trimming cost V 4 bases and J 2 bases, with 12 bases left between them. CDR3 coding DNA: TGTGCCAGTAGTAGTCAACTGGGGCCCTACAATGAGCAGTTCTTC. This encodes CASSSQLGPYNEQFF.

This clone appeared once. The chain has TRBV2 and TRBJ1-1; D is possibly TRBD1 (6 bases). The V and J ends lost 4 bases and 0 bases respectively, with 15 bases between them. Germline V gene lookup returns CDR1 SNHLY and CDR2 FYNNEI. This CDR3 has 16 residues. CDR3 protein: CASSGGQGPMNTEAFF. The CDR3 bases are TGTGCCAGCAGTGGGGGGCAGGGCCCCATGAACACTGAAGCTTTCTTT.

V is TRBV2 and J is TRBJ2-5; tentative D call: TRBD2 (5 bases). V was clipped by 5 bases and J by 13 bases, with 14 bases between them. Germline values: CDR1 SNHLY, CDR2 FYNNEI. The CDR3 loop spans 11 amino acids. CDR3 amino acids: CASSPLVFPYF. The CDR3 DNA is TGTGCCAGCAGTCCACTAGTTTTCCCGTACTTC.

The V and J genes are TRBV9 and TRBJ1-1; D remains unclear. This CDR3 spans 13 amino acids. The germline V gene encodes CDR1 SGDLS and CDR2 YYNGEE. Trimming pared 1 base from V and 1 base from J, leaving 5 bases between. This CDR3 is CASSVHRNTEAFF. The CDR3 region has the DNA TGTGCCAGCAGCGTACACAGGAACACTGAAGCTTTCTTT. Filled out from reference TRBV9 and TRBJ1-1, the complete variable domain reads DSGVTQTPKHLITATGQRVTLRCSPRSGDLSVYWYQQSLDQGLQFLIQYYNGEERAKGNILERFSAQQFPDLHSELNLSSLELGDSALYFCASSVHRNTEAFFGQGTRLTVV.

The chain joins TRBV27 to TRBJ1-2; perhaps TRBD1 as D (6 bases). The CDR3 is made up of 13 amino acids. Germline lookup yields CDR1 MNHEY and CDR2 SMNVEV (reference sequence). V lost 2 bases to trimming and J lost 6 bases, with 10 bases between them. The CDR3 coding sequence is TGTGCCAGCAGTTTAACAGGGAGGGATGGCTACACCTTC. This encodes CASSLTGRDGYTF.

The chain uses TRBV5-4 and TRBJ1-2; D gene uncertain. The CDR3 contains 13 residues. Trimming took 4 bases from V and 3 from J, leaving 10 bases between them. The germline V gene has CDR1 SGHNT and CDR2 YYREEE (reference sequence). CDR3 region: CASSTDHDYGYTF. Here the CDR3 DNA reads TGTGCCAGCAGCACAGACCATGACTATGGCTACACCTTC.

This chain connects TRBV27 to TRBJ2-1, with 10 bases matching TRBD2. The CDR3 is 16 amino acids. Germline values: CDR1 MNHEY, CDR2 SMNVEV (reference sequence). V lost 3 bases to trimming and J lost 7 bases; unmatched junction nucleotides: 9. As DNA, the CDR3 is TGTGCCAGCAGTTTTTGGGCTAGCGGGAGAGCTAATGAGCAGTTCTTC. Protein product: CASSFWASGRANEQFF.